These 6 T cell receptor beta chains originate from one sample sequenced in a study of T cell changes during pregnancy in multiple sclerosis. Profiled with immunoSEQ multiplex PCR; TCRdb holds only in-frame clones, not every one. The table has about 75,000 clones, 94% seen once. Source: CD4+ T cells from peripheral blood mononuclear cells, taken after pregnancy. These receptors were collected from a female donor with multiple sclerosis, enrolled in a pregnancy study.

The J gene is TRBJ1-2, the V gene TRBV28; 11 bases agree with TRBD1. The CDR3 spans 15 residues. The junction had 7 bases not matched to a gene; V was cut back by 5 bases and J by 5 bases. Per germline, CDR1 MDHEN and CDR2 SYDVKM. CDR3 amino acids: CASSRPGQGEYGYTF. DNA for the CDR3: TGTGCCAGCAGTCGCCCGGGACAGGGGGAATATGGCTACACCTTC.

The rearrangement uses TRBV11-2 and TRBJ2-2; 9 bases agree with TRBD1. This CDR3 has 16 residues. The germline V gene encodes CDR1 SGHAT and CDR2 FQNNGV. With 0 bases clipped from V and 4 bases from J, the junction kept 3 bases outside the gene matches. The DNA of the CDR3 is TGTGCCAGCAGCTTAGACCGGGACAGGGCCACCGGGGAGCTGTTTTTT. Amino acid sequence: CASSLDRDRATGELFF. The complete variable domain, with remaining parts taken from reference TRBV11-2 and TRBJ2-2, reads EAGVAQSPRYKIIEKRQSVAFWCNPISGHATLYWYQQILGQGPKLLIQFQNNGVVDDSQLPKDRFSAERLKGVDSTLKIQPAKLEDSAVYLCASSLDRDRATGELFFGEGSRLTVL.

V usage is TRBV28 and J usage is TRBJ1-2, with D unresolved. Germline V gene sequence: CDR1 MDHEN, CDR2 SYDVKM. V was cut by 6 bases and J by 0 bases, with 14 bases left in between. The CDR3 runs 15 residues. CDR3 in DNA: TGTGCCAGCAGGAACGGGGTCAGAGCTAACTATGGCTACACCTTC. This gives the protein CASRNGVRANYGYTF.

V gene TRBV18 combines with J gene TRBJ1-5; tentatively, D is TRBD1 (6 bases). The CDR3 runs to 15 residues. Germline V gives CDR1 KGHSH, CDR2 LQKENI. Trimming shortened V by 2 bases and J by 0 bases, and 8 bases separated the two germline ends. CDR3 bases: TGTGCCAGCTCACCAGGCAGGGGTAGCAATCAGCCCCAGCATTTT. Translated, it gives CASSPGRGSNQPQHF.

This clone was recorded a few times. J is TRBJ1-5 and V is TRBV2; 7 nucleotides agree with TRBD1. Germline V gene data show CDR1 as SNHLY and CDR2 as FYNNEI. The CDR3 has 16 amino acids. After removal of 4 bases from V and 0 bases from J, the junction contained 6 bases not matched to a gene. CDR3 bases: TGTGCCAGCAGTGGGGAACAGGGGTATAGCAATCAGCCCCAGCATTTT. Amino acid sequence: CASSGEQGYSNQPQHF.

The rearrangement links TRBV7-9 to TRBJ2-5; 9 bases map to TRBD2. The germline gives CDR1 SEHNR, CDR2 FQNEAQ (reference sequence). This CDR3 comprises 16 residues. The ends lost 1 base at V and 6 bases at J; junction bases unmatched: 9. The CDR3 coding sequence is TGTGCCAGCAGCTTAGATCCAGCGGGAGGCGAAAAGACCCAGTACTTC. Translated, it gives CASSLDPAGGEKTQYF.